This T cell receptor (beta chain) originates from a study of OX40 agonist ivuxolimab in advanced cancers. Germline V gene sequence: CDR1 SGHVS, CDR2 FQNEAQ. Germline trimming cut 5 bases from V and 5 bases from J; bases unmatched to any gene: 6. The CDR3 spans 15 residues. Clones were sequenced by immunoSEQ multiplex PCR, and TCRdb holds only the in-frame ones, with some missing. The data show tens of thousands of clones, 90% to 95% seen once. This TCR derives from an adult with an advanced solid tumor such as melanoma, head and neck, liver or kidney cancer. The chain uses TRBV7-8 and TRBJ2-7; 13 nucleotides agree with TRBD2. The source material was CD4+ or CD8+ T cells sorted from blood, sampled in a trial of the OX40 agonist ivuxolimab. The CDR3: CASSPGTSGIHEQYF. CDR3 nucleotides: TGTGCCAGCAGCCCGGGGACTAGCGGGATTCACGAGCAGTACTTC.